Listed below are T cell receptor beta chains from one sample, sequenced in a study of OX40 agonist ivuxolimab in advanced cancers. The repertoire was sequenced with immunoSEQ multiplex PCR; TCRdb's copy has only in-frame clones and lacks some. This sample has about 80,000 clones, with roughly 87% found just once. Specimen: CD4+ or CD8+ T cells sorted from blood, collected in a trial of the OX40 agonist ivuxolimab. These receptor sequences come from an adult with an advanced solid tumor such as melanoma, head and neck, liver or kidney cancer. The CDR3 runs from the conserved cysteine through the conserved F or W.

cdr3_length	v_call	cdr3_aa
15	TRBV6-5	CASRVRDRGTDTQYF
14	TRBV19	CASKEQGAAGEQFF
13	TRBV6-1	CASTYSANEKLFF
16	TRBV5-6	CASSPRGGLVTGELFF
12	TRBV6-5	CASTSPTGTALF
13	TRBV5-5	CASSLGPRDGYTF
14	TRBV4-3	CASSPLLSYNEQFF
20	TRBV21-1	CASSKDPPLSGRGNTGELFF
17	TRBV28	CASSSSTAGTGVSGYTF
15	TRBV5-1	CASSLEGQAFQPQHF
13	TRBV18	CASSGKGNTEAFF
11	TRBV11-2	CASSESRFQYF
14	TRBV30	CAWSYARGDQPQHF
13	TRBV7-2	CASSAGLGETQYF
14	TRBV28	CASSSGTENQPQHF
13	TRBV7-8	CASSLPGVYGYTF
16	TRBV6-6	CASSYGIRGAGETQYF
16	TRBV28	CASSLSAVPSNTEAFF
15	TRBV6-6	CASSRGTSGSYEQYF
14	TRBV7-2	CASSLSGSQGGYTF
13	TRBV5-1	CASSFKGTNEQFF
13	TRBV5-1	CASKSGGHTEAFF
15	TRBV28	CASRRIVSGANVLTF
15	TRBV7-9	CASRSLAGGRNEQFF
11	TRBV9	CASSRYNEQFF
12	TRBV18	CASLQLGETQYF
17	TRBV7-2	CASSRLAGGSKYNEQFF
13	TRBV6-6	CASSYAGRYEQYF
14	TRBV7-9	CASSRSGVGEKLFF
15	TRBV5-5	CASSPSGAYNSPLHF
13	TRBV2	CASSGTFSGPQHF
12	TRBV7-9	CASSSSRETQYF
13	TRBV6-5	CASTTPGAETQYF
12	TRBV6-5	CASQGTWTEAFF
14	TRBV28	CASTPLGIQETQYF
14	TRBV5-5	CASSLLHSNTEAFF
14	TRBV27	CASSLLGSNYGYTF
14	TRBV7-2	CASSLGTTPETQYF
16	TRBV5-4	CASSLPSVRSSYEQYF
15	TRBV25-1	CASSELRTYNSPLHF
14	TRBV6-1	CASSELTGNQPQHF
14	TRBV2	CASSNSGGKETQYF
14	TRBV5-1	CASSFGQGGTEAFF